The clone carrying this TCR beta chain has just one count. RNA transcripts yielded amplified TCR beta CDR3 regions. A first-round RT-PCR of the TCR CDR3 used the HTBI primer set. MiXCR was run by TCRdb on the multiplex PCR reads, yielding one entry per CDR3 protein. Of about 620,000 distinct CDR3 sequences in the sample, about 16% are singletons; the top ten hold approximately 3.8%. This specimen comes from a study of T cells in Graves' hyperthyroidism and ophthalmopathy. Trimming cost V 4 bases and J 6 bases; bases outside gene matches: 9. The CDR3 has 15 amino acids. CDR1 is SGDLS and CDR2 is YYNGEE in the germline V gene.

The sample taken for sequencing was blood. The rearrangement links TRBV9 to TRBJ2-1, with TRBD2 matching 8 bases. This clonotype was obtained from a woman aged 25-40 years with Graves' hyperthyroidism. CDR3 region: CASSLSGRYANEQFF. In nucleotides, the CDR3 is TGTGCCAGCAGCCTCAGCGGGAGATACGCCAATGAGCAGTTCTTC.